The TCR beta chain described here comes from a study of OX40 agonist ivuxolimab in advanced cancers. Study-level information: Those treated in dose escalation had hepatocellular carcinoma, melanoma, renal cell cancer or head and neck cancer. Partial responses occurred in Three dose-escalation patients, one with hepatocellular carcinoma and two with cutaneous melanoma.

CDR3 length equals 17 residues. Per the germline V gene, CDR1 is LNHNV and CDR2 is YYDKDF (reference sequence). V lost 7 bases and J lost 5; bases outside the gene matches: 17. A note on this clone: Its target is not known.

General study points: Expanded clones were, on average, more numerous among CD8+ T cells than CD4+.

With autoimmune disease history or systemic immunosuppression, patients were excluded. The repertoire was sequenced with immunoSEQ multiplex PCR; TCRdb's copy has only in-frame clones and lacks some. The sample includes around 47,000 clones, approximately 90% of them seen just once. The specimen was CD4+ or CD8+ T cells sorted from blood, collected in a trial of the OX40 agonist ivuxolimab. The receptor's source is an adult with an advanced solid tumor such as melanoma, head and neck, liver or kidney cancer. The rearrangement joins TRBV15 to TRBJ2-5; 9 bases fit TRBD1. The CDR3 loop reads CATTLTSGTGSTETQYF. CDR3 in DNA: TGTGCCACCACCCTAACCTCCGGGACAGGGAGTACGGAGACCCAGTACTTC. Full variable domain (missing parts from reference TRBV15 and TRBJ2-5): DAMVIQNPRYQVTQFGKPVTLSCSQTLNHNVMYWYQQKSSQAPKLLFHYYDKDFNNEADTPDNFQSRRPNTSFCFLDIRSPGLGDTAMYLCATTLTSGTGSTETQYFGPGTRLLVL.